The clone carrying this TCR beta chain was observed a few times. Its cognate antigen is unknown. The entry originates in a study of T cells in Graves' hyperthyroidism and ophthalmopathy. Using RNA transcripts as the source, TCR beta CDR3 regions were amplified. The HTBI primer set drove a first-round RT-PCR of the TCR CDR3. TCRdb ran MiXCR on the multiplex PCR reads and lists one entry per CDR3 protein. The top ten hold roughly 15% of the sample, which has hundreds of thousands of distinct CDR3 sequences, less than 20% seen once. The study defined stable Graves' hyperthyroidism as no ophthalmopathy progression within 18 months. Any patient presenting with uncontrolled infection, other autoimmune disease, pregnancy or lactation was left out. The CDR3 length is 12 residues. Germline trimming cut 6 bases from V and 6 bases from J; bases unmatched to any gene: 6. Per germline, CDR1 DFQATT and CDR2 SNEGSKA (reference sequence).

Study-level findings and limits: The model forecast ophthalmopathy, anticipating it by a median about six months before onset. In the blood, most expanded thyroid clonotypes above 0.001 appeared as well.

The sequence was collected from a woman aged 18 to 35 with Graves' hyperthyroidism. The chain is built from TRBV20-1 and TRBJ1-2, with TRBD1 matching 8 bases. Sequencing was performed on blood. The CDR3 sequence: CSATQGANGYTF. CDR3 DNA: TGCAGTGCCACGCAGGGGGCAAATGGCTACACCTTC.